These 24 T cell receptor beta chains share one sample of origin, sequenced in a study of OX40 agonist ivuxolimab in advanced cancers. Clones were read by immunoSEQ multiplex PCR, and TCRdb kept only the in-frame ones, dropping some. This table has tens of thousands of clones, roughly 89% appearing once. This specimen was CD4+ or CD8+ T cells sorted from blood, taken in a trial of the OX40 agonist ivuxolimab. The receptors were gathered from an adult with an advanced solid tumor such as melanoma, head and neck, liver or kidney cancer.

The V call is TRBV12-2, the J call TRBJ1-4. TRBV12-2 has pseudogene status. The CDR3 is 15 residues long. The CDR3, as DNA: TGTGCAAGTCGACACCGACACGGGTGGTATGAAAAACTGTTTTTT. Protein: CASRHRHGWYEKLFF.

The rearrangement links TRBV9 to TRBJ2-7, with TRBD2 matching 12 bases. The CDR3 has 14 amino acids. V lost 5 bases to trimming and J lost 3 bases; unmatched junction nucleotides: 3. Germline-derived CDR1 and CDR2 are SGDLS and YYNGEE. CDR3 sequence reads: CASSTTSGSYEQYF. In DNA, the CDR3 is TGTGCCAGCAGTACGACTAGCGGGAGCTACGAGCAGTACTTC.

The table lists this clone with a few counts. This chain uses TRBV6-5 with TRBJ1-5, with 8 bases lining up with TRBD1. V shed 6 bases and J 4 bases; nucleotides not matched to a gene: 8. CDR3 length: 15 residues. CDR1 and CDR2 from the germline V gene are MNHEY and SVGAGI. The CDR3 spells CASSDGTGRNQPQHF. As DNA, the CDR3 is TGTGCCAGCAGCGATGGGACAGGTAGAAATCAGCCCCAGCATTTT.

This clone was seen a handful of times. The gene calls are TRBV19 and TRBJ1-2; D is undetermined. The germline CDR1 and CDR2 sequences are LNHDA and SQIVND (reference sequence). The V gene lost 8 bases and the J gene lost 4 bases, with 11 bases spanning the gap. The CDR3 extends over 12 amino acids. CDR3: CASLQGLYGYTF. The CDR3 region has the DNA TGTGCCAGTCTACAAGGGCTCTATGGCTACACCTTC. Looking up the rest from reference TRBV19 and TRBJ1-2 gives the full variable domain: DGGITQSPKYLFRKEGQNVTLSCEQNLNHDAMYWYRQDPGQGLRLIYYSQIVNDFQKGDIAEGYSVSREKKESFPLTVTSAQKNPTAFYLCASLQGLYGYTFGSGTRLTVV.

The chain is built from TRBV7-8 and TRBJ1-5; D is perhaps TRBD1 (5 bases). Germline V CDR1 and CDR2: SGHVS, FQNEAQ. This CDR3 comprises 16 residues. The germline V and J ends were trimmed by 5 bases and 1 base, with 15 bases remaining between them. CDR3 in amino acids: CASSLQGVGSNQPQHF. The CDR3 nucleotides read TGTGCCAGCAGCCTTCAGGGAGTGGGAAGCAATCAGCCCCAGCATTTT.

The rearrangement joins TRBV5-1 to TRBJ2-1; 10 bases agree with TRBD2. The CDR3 sequence is 18 residues long. V gave up 0 bases and J gave up 6 bases; unmatched junction bases: 12. Germline-derived CDR1 and CDR2 are SGHRS and YFSETQ. CDR3 nucleotide sequence: TGCGCCAGCAGCTTGGGGGGGATCCTAGCGGGAGAAGCCAATGAGCAGTTCTTC. Residues: CASSLGGILAGEANEQFF.

The chain recombines TRBV7-3 with TRBJ2-2; 15 positions match TRBD2. From germline, CDR1 is SGHTA and CDR2 FQGTGA. This CDR3 spans 16 amino acids. Losses at the gene ends were 4 bases for V and 5 bases for J; bases not matched to a gene: 2. DNA of the CDR3: TGTGCCAGCAGCTCGGGACTAGCGGGGGGTACCGGGGAGCTGTTTTTT. Amino acids: CASSSGLAGGTGELFF. The variable domain in full, completed from reference TRBV7-3 and TRBJ2-2, reads GAGVSQTPSNKVTEKGKYVELRCDPISGHTALYWYRQSLGQGPEFLIYFQGTGAADDSGLPNDRFFAVRPEGSVSTLKIQRTERGDSAVYLCASSSGLAGGTGELFFGEGSRLTVL.

The gene calls are TRBV18 and TRBJ2-2; maybe TRBD1 (5 bases). Trimming took 3 bases from V and 7 from J, leaving 15 bases between them. The CDR3 is 15 amino acids. The germline V gene has CDR1 KGHSH and CDR2 LQKENI. CDR3 residues: CASSPAVRAVGELFF. CDR3 DNA sequence: TGTGCCAGCTCACCGGCCGTCAGGGCTGTCGGGGAGCTGTTTTTT.

In its sample, this clone was seen once. DNA of the CDR3: TGCGCCAGCAGCCAAGCGGCGGCAAATGAGCAGTTCTTC. This sequence encodes CASSQAAANEQFF. The V and J genes are TRBV4-1 and TRBJ2-1; the D is unclear. The germline V gene has CDR1 MGHRA and CDR2 YSYEKL. This CDR3 has 13 residues. V lost 1 base and J 7 bases, leaving 8 bases between the germline ends.

CDR3 protein: CASSLQGNSPLHF. CDR3 in DNA: TGTGCCAGCAGCTTGCAGGGAAATTCACCCCTCCACTTT. The V gene is TRBV11-3, the J gene TRBJ1-6; D might be TRBD1 (5 bases). Germline CDR1 and CDR2: SGHNT and YENEEA. The CDR3 is 13 amino acids. Trimming stripped 3 bases from V and 7 bases from J, with 7 bases between.

The chain combines TRBV7-2 with TRBJ2-7; tentatively, D is TRBD2 (5 bases). Trimming left V 4 bases short and J 2 bases short, with 12 bases between. Germline lookup yields CDR1 SGHTA and CDR2 FQGNSA. This CDR3 is 14 amino acids long. The DNA of the CDR3 is TGTGCCAGCAGCTCCTTACTAGGAACCTACGAGCAGTACTTC. It codes for CASSSLLGTYEQYF.

The chain combines TRBV2 with TRBJ1-1; D gene uncertain. The CDR3 has 16 amino acids. Looked up from germline, CDR1 is SNHLY and CDR2 is FYNNEI. V was clipped by 0 bases and J by 1 base, with 12 bases between them. CDR3 coding DNA: TGTGCCAGCAGTGAAGCCCAATCAGCAGAGAACACTGAAGCTTTCTTT. It yields the protein CASSEAQSAENTEAFF.

This clone is a singleton in its sample. V gene TRBV19 combines with J gene TRBJ1-1; the D is unclear. The CDR3 loop spans 14 amino acids. The V gene's germline CDR1 is LNHDA and CDR2 SQIVND (reference sequence). V shed 3 bases and J shed 2 bases, with 10 bases lying between them. This CDR3 is CASSMDGFNTEAFF. CDR3 nucleotides: TGTGCCAGTAGTATGGACGGATTCAACACTGAAGCTTTCTTT.

The chain employs TRBV19 and TRBJ2-7; D may be TRBD1 (6 bases). The germline V and J ends were trimmed by 3 bases and 0 bases, with 6 bases remaining between them. The CDR3 is made up of 13 amino acids. Germline V CDR1 and CDR2: LNHDA, SQIVND (reference sequence). The CDR3 sequence: CASSMDSSYEQYF. In DNA form, the CDR3 reads TGTGCCAGTAGTATGGACAGCTCCTACGAGCAGTACTTC.

The V gene is TRBV2, the J gene TRBJ1-1; 10 bases match TRBD1. CDR3 length: 13 amino acids. Germline V lookup: CDR1 SNHLY, CDR2 FYNNEI. Unmatched junction bases numbered 4, after V lost 5 bases and J lost 7 bases. The CDR3 here is CASSIRTGGEAFF. The CDR3 nucleotides are TGTGCCAGCAGTATACGGACAGGGGGTGAAGCTTTCTTT.

The chain links TRBV2 to TRBJ1-5, with a tentative D call TRBD1 (5 bases). Germline V gene sequence: CDR1 SNHLY, CDR2 FYNNEI. The CDR3 totals 13 residues. V was trimmed by 6 bases and J by 7 bases, leaving 13 bases between them. The CDR3 DNA follows: TGTGCCAGCAGCAGAGGGGCGGAACAGCCCCAGCATTTT. It specifies CASSRGAEQPQHF.

V usage is TRBV6-1 and J usage is TRBJ2-3, with 7 bases lining up with TRBD2. This CDR3 comprises 14 residues. Germline V gene data show CDR1 as MNHNS and CDR2 as SASEGT. After removal of 6 bases from V and 2 bases from J, the junction contained 5 bases not matched to a gene. The CDR3 is CASRAGVNTDTQYF. CDR3 nucleotides: TGTGCCAGCAGGGCGGGGGTCAACACAGATACGCAGTATTTT.

In this sample, this clone turned up a few times. The identical CDR3 is also encoded by other nucleotide sequences in the sample. The chain has TRBV5-6 and TRBJ2-1; 8 positions match TRBD2. Germline CDR1 SGHDT, CDR2 YYEEEE. The CDR3 extends over 15 amino acids. V was clipped by 0 bases and J by 6 bases; unmatched bases: 5. The CDR3 DNA sequence: TGTGCCAGCAGCTTGGGCGGGGGGTACGGCAATGAGCAGTTCTTC. Its protein is CASSLGGGYGNEQFF.

The chain links TRBV7-9 to TRBJ2-1; D gene unclear. Trimming cost V 4 bases and J 4 bases, with 5 bases left between them. The germline CDR1 and CDR2 sequences are SEHNR and FQNEAQ (reference sequence). The CDR3 runs to 12 residues. The CDR3 spells CASSSVYNEQFF. In DNA form, the CDR3 reads TGTGCCAGCAGCTCAGTATACAATGAGCAGTTCTTC.

This clone showed up just a few times. In DNA form, the CDR3 reads TGTGCCAGCAGTGAACCGGACGAGCAGTACTTC. Translated, it gives CASSEPDEQYF. The chain couples TRBV6-1 to TRBJ2-7; D is undetermined. There are 11 residues in the CDR3. V lost 2 bases, J lost 5 bases, and 4 bases lay in between. Germline CDR1 reads MNHNS; CDR2 reads SASEGT.

The genes are TRBV15 and TRBJ1-2; 8 bases agree with TRBD1. Germline V CDR1 and CDR2: LNHNV, YYDKDF (reference sequence). CDR3 length: 13 amino acids. Losses at the gene ends were 1 base for V and 5 bases for J; bases not matched to a gene: 0. The DNA for the CDR3 is TGTGCCACCAGCAGAGGACAGGGGTATGGCTACACCTTC. The encoded protein is CATSRGQGYGYTF.

This clone was observed once. The chain recombines TRBV11-2 with TRBJ2-7; D call uncertain. The CDR3 has 14 amino acids. Trimming cost V 0 bases and J 4 bases, with 10 bases left between them. Per germline, CDR1 SGHAT and CDR2 FQNNGV. In DNA, the CDR3 is TGTGCCAGCAGCTTAGAGGTTCGGCAGTACGAGCAGTACTTC. Translated, it gives CASSLEVRQYEQYF. The variable domain in full, with the rest retrieved from reference TRBV11-2 and TRBJ2-7, is EAGVAQSPRYKIIEKRQSVAFWCNPISGHATLYWYQQILGQGPKLLIQFQNNGVVDDSQLPKDRFSAERLKGVDSTLKIQPAKLEDSAVYLCASSLEVRQYEQYFGPGTRLTVT.

This clone was observed once. J is TRBJ1-1 and V is TRBV25-1; no reliable D call. This CDR3 has 13 amino acids. Germline lookup yields CDR1 MGHDK and CDR2 SYGVNS. Trimming left V 4 bases short and J 2 bases short, with 8 bases between. The CDR3 protein is CASSGYTNTEAFF. For the CDR3, the DNA is TGTGCCAGCAGTGGGTACACAAACACTGAAGCTTTCTTT.

In this sample, this clone turned up once. The chain joins TRBV28 to TRBJ1-5; the match to TRBD1 covers 11 bases. With 5 bases clipped from V and 2 bases from J, the junction kept 5 bases outside the gene matches. This CDR3 spans 16 amino acids. Germline-derived CDR1 and CDR2 are MDHEN and SYDVKM. The CDR3 spells CASSGDRGSGNQPQHF. The CDR3 DNA reads as TGTGCCAGCAGTGGGGACAGGGGGAGCGGCAATCAGCCCCAGCATTTT.